The entry below gives a single T cell receptor beta chain sequence along with its context. The sample is drawn from a study of early stage breast cancer tumors. Whole-study context: ER+/PR+/HER2- status applied to twelve of 16 invasive breast tumors.

Losses at the gene ends were 5 bases for V and 9 bases for J; bases not matched to a gene: 9. The germline CDR1 and CDR2 sequences are SGHTA and FQGNSA. The CDR3 runs to 15 residues. Only in-frame clones appear in the TCRdb table, and some are missing; sequencing was by immunoSEQ multiplex PCR. The table shows fewer than 75,000 clones, with roughly 80% occurring only once. The material sequenced was blood. The TCR sequence derives from a person in their thirties with breast cancer. This chain connects TRBV7-2 to TRBJ2-3; 12 bases line up with TRBD2. In nucleotides, the CDR3 is TGTGCCAGCAGCCCTCTAGCGGGAGGGGGTAGAACGCAGTATTTT. Amino acid sequence: CASSPLAGGGRTQYF. The full variable domain, its missing parts supplied by reference TRBV7-2 and TRBJ2-3, is GAGVSQSPSNKVTEKGKDVELRCDPISGHTALYWYRQSLGQGLEFLIYFQGNSAPDKSGLPSDRFSAERTGGSVSTLTIQRTQQEDSAVYLCASSPLAGGGRTQYFGPGTRLTVL.